Presented here are 9 T cell receptor beta chains from one specimen sequenced in a study of response to subunit inactivated influenza vaccine. One entry per CDR3 protein results from TCRdb running MiXCR on the RT-PCR reads. The data contain approximately 170,000 distinct CDR3 sequences, approximately 12% of them singletons. The sample was also reused in another study, on T cells expressing NK-cell markers. In that study: TCR beta cDNA was generated via 5'RACE template switching incorporating UMIs.

The specimen was CD8+ T cells sorted from PBMCs, collected about 12 days after vaccination. These receptors all come from a man aged 50 to 59 who received an inactivated influenza vaccine.

This clonotype came up many times. The chain has TRBV2 and TRBJ2-7; possibly TRBD1 for D (6 bases). The CDR3 is 14 amino acids. Trimming took 11 bases from V and 3 from J, leaving 20 bases between them. CDR1 and CDR2 from the germline V gene are SNHLY and FYNNEI. The CDR3, as DNA: TGTGCCGGTCAGAGGGACACCCCCGGCTACGAGCAGTACTTC. It encodes CAGQRDTPGYEQYF.

There are a few counts of this clonotype. The rearrangement links TRBV6-5 to TRBJ2-1; TRBD2 matches 10 bases. CDR3 length: 17 amino acids. Germline V lookup: CDR1 MNHEY, CDR2 SVGAGI. Trimming at V came to 2 bases and at J to 7 bases, leaving 11 bases not matched to a gene. CDR3 residues: CASSYGVLSGRQNEQFF. The CDR3 DNA reads as TGTGCCAGCAGTTACGGTGTTCTTAGCGGGAGGCAAAATGAGCAGTTCTTC.

The V call is TRBV6-4, the J call TRBJ2-3, with 12 positions matching TRBD2. CDR3 length equals 21 residues. The ends lost 6 bases at V and 2 bases at J; junction bases unmatched: 21. Germline lookup yields CDR1 MRHNA and CDR2 SNTAGT. Here the CDR3 reads CASRRTLGASGRGVNTDTQYF. In nucleotides, the CDR3 is TGTGCCAGCAGACGTACCCTCGGGGCTAGCGGGAGGGGTGTCAACACAGATACGCAGTATTTT.

The rearrangement links TRBV20-1 to TRBJ2-7; weak D call: TRBD2 (6 bases). Germline CDR1 is DFQATT and CDR2 is SNEGSKA (reference sequence). Trimming removed 8 bases at V and 2 bases at J, with 16 bases between. The CDR3 loop spans 13 amino acids. In nucleotides, the CDR3 is TGCAGTACCACACTACGGGGGACCTACGAGCAGTACTTC. Residues: CSTTLRGTYEQYF.

The chain recombines TRBV28 with TRBJ2-2; D assignment may be TRBD1 or TRBD2 (5 bases each). The germline V gene has CDR1 MDHEN and CDR2 SYDVKM. The CDR3 extends over 16 amino acids. The V and J ends lost 8 bases and 4 bases respectively, with 20 bases between them. CDR3 residues: CASEGLEDPPTGELFF. In DNA form, the CDR3 reads TGTGCCAGCGAGGGGCTCGAAGACCCCCCCACCGGGGAGCTGTTTTTT. Full variable domain (missing parts from reference TRBV28 and TRBJ2-2): DVKVTQSSRYLVKRTGEKVFLECVQDMDHENMFWYRQDPGLGLRLIYFSYDVKMKEKGDIPEGYSVSREKKERFSLILESASTNQTSMYLCASEGLEDPPTGELFFGEGSRLTVL.

This clonotype has a handful of counts. This CDR3 reads CASSPTLAGMTDTQYF. The CDR3 DNA sequence: TGTGCCAGCAGCCCGACTCTAGCGGGAATGACAGATACGCAGTATTTT. The chain couples TRBV12-3 or TRBV12-4 to TRBJ2-3; TRBD2 agrees at 9 bases. There are 16 residues in the CDR3. The J segment lost 3 bases and the V segment lost 6 bases, leaving 10 bases of the junction unmatched.

This chain uses TRBV29-1 with TRBJ1-6; the D gene is possibly TRBD1 (6 bases). Germline CDR1 and CDR2: SQVTM and ANQGSEA. Trimming stripped 6 bases from V and 6 bases from J, with 12 bases between. The CDR3 runs 13 residues. This chain's CDR3 is CSVAQGSNSPLHF. The CDR3 nucleotides are TGCAGCGTCGCTCAGGGGAGTAATTCACCCCTCCACTTT. Combining the CDR3 with reference TRBV29-1 and TRBJ1-6 gives the whole variable domain SAVISQKPSRDICQRGTSLTIQCQVDSQVTMMFWYRQQPGQSLTLIATANQGSEATYESGFVIDKFPISRPNLTFSTLTVSNMSPEDSSIYLCSVAQGSNSPLHFGNGTRLTVT.

In its sample, this clonotype was seen a few times. The V call is TRBV4-1, the J call TRBJ2-7; 11 bases map to TRBD2. The germline CDR1 and CDR2 sequences are MGHRA and YSYEKL. V lost 6 bases and J lost 1; bases outside the gene matches: 5. CDR3 size: 15 residues. The CDR3: CASSLTSGGSYEQYF. The CDR3 nucleotides are TGCGCCAGCAGTCTCACTAGCGGGGGATCCTACGAGCAGTACTTC.

This clonotype came up many times. This chain uses TRBV7-2 with TRBJ1-2, with D hard to call. Germline V lookup: CDR1 SGHTA, CDR2 FQGNSA. Trimming left V 0 bases short and J 2 bases short, with 7 bases between. The CDR3 has 14 amino acids. In nucleotides, the CDR3 is TGTGCCAGCAGCTTAGCCGTCGGGAACTATGGCTACACCTTC. It codes for CASSLAVGNYGYTF.